The clone carrying this T cell receptor beta chain was seen a few times. This entry belongs to a study of cytomegalovirus exposure and HLA in healthy donors. PCR amplification relied on 60 Vbeta primers (plus 13 Jbeta primers). Repertoires were generated with immunoSEQ multiplex PCR, while TCRdb's copy carries only in-frame clones and drops some. The sample lists around 100,000 clones; approximately 7.6% were seen once. The V end was cut by 4 bases, the J end by 3 bases, with 16 bases between. Looked up from germline, CDR1 is MDHEN and CDR2 is SYDVKM. The CDR3 extends over 16 amino acids. The sample was PBMCs. The receptor was isolated from a man aged 45-65 years in good health and CMV-seronegative. The J gene is TRBJ1-5, the V gene TRBV28; D is possibly TRBD1 (5 bases). CDR3 loop: CASSWQGGRDNQPQHF. The CDR3 nucleotides read TGTGCCAGCAGTTGGCAGGGAGGAAGAGACAATCAGCCCCAGCATTTT.